The 32 T cell receptor beta chains reported below all come from one sample, sequenced in a study of control samples from healthy donors and cancer patients. Sequencing was performed with immunoSEQ multiplex PCR; in TCRdb, only in-frame clones are kept and a portion is missing. The sample has approximately 230,000 clones, approximately 80% seen once. The sample consisted of PBMCs. The origin of the receptors is a woman aged 55-69 years with lung cancer.

This clone was seen ten or more times. The CDR3 nucleotides are TGTGCCAGCCGGGGTAAAAATGAAAAACTGTTTTTT. Encoded protein: CASRGKNEKLFF. The rearrangement links TRBV6-6 to TRBJ1-4; D ambiguous. Germline loops: CDR1 MNHNY, CDR2 SVGAGI (reference sequence). Trimming shortened V by 8 bases and J by 5 bases, and 9 bases separated the two germline ends. The CDR3 covers 12 residues.

This clone was observed a single time. This chain links TRBV6-4 with TRBJ1-5, with D tentatively TRBD1 (5 bases). Germline values: CDR1 MRHNA, CDR2 SNTAGT. V gave up 6 bases and J gave up 5 bases, with 17 bases separating them. The CDR3 spans 15 residues. In DNA form, the CDR3 reads TGTGCCAGCAGCGCGGAGTGGGGGTTTGATCAGCCCCAGCATTTT. Translating gives CASSAEWGFDQPQHF.

The chain is built from TRBV2 and TRBJ1-3; unclear D gene. V was cut by 7 bases and J by 0 bases, with 19 bases left in between. The germline V gene encodes CDR1 SNHLY and CDR2 FYNNEI. The CDR3 contains 17 residues. CDR3 bases: TGTGCCAGCACGATTCTCGCCGGCTCGGTCTCTGGAAACACCATATATTTT. Protein: CASTILAGSVSGNTIYF.

The J gene is TRBJ1-2, the V gene TRBV19; no firm D call. This CDR3 contains 15 residues. Trimming took 2 bases from V and 4 from J, leaving 14 bases between them. Germline V CDR1 and CDR2: LNHDA, SQIVND (reference sequence). In DNA form, the CDR3 reads TGTGCCAGTAGTATATCGCCGGCACAGATCTATGGCTACACCTTC. As protein: CASSISPAQIYGYTF.

The chain combines TRBV5-4 with TRBJ2-7; tentatively, D is TRBD1 (6 bases). Germline V CDR1 and CDR2: SGHNT, YYREEE (reference sequence). V was pared by 4 bases and J by 4 bases, with 18 bases between. This CDR3 contains 15 residues. The CDR3 loop reads CASSPRGGVGYEQYF. CDR3 bases: TGTGCCAGCAGCCCTCGAGGGGGAGTAGGATACGAGCAGTACTTC.

The V call is TRBV25-1, the J call TRBJ2-7, with 11 bases matching TRBD1. Germline V lookup: CDR1 MGHDK, CDR2 SYGVNS. V was pared by 4 bases and J by 5 bases, with 7 bases of the junction left unmatched. This CDR3 contains 15 residues. The CDR3 spells CASSVRGQGVDEQYF. The CDR3 nucleotides are TGTGCCAGCAGTGTTCGGGGACAGGGGGTCGACGAGCAGTACTTC.

The chain carries TRBV14 and TRBJ1-1, with a tentative D call TRBD1 (6 bases). V lost 4 bases, J lost 2 bases, and 8 bases lay in between. The CDR3 extends over 13 amino acids. Germline CDR1 SGHDN, CDR2 FVKESK. The CDR3 region is CASSRQVNTEAFF. CDR3 in DNA: TGTGCCAGCAGCCGACAGGTAAACACTGAAGCTTTCTTT.

This chain links TRBV19 with TRBJ1-5; a weak D match, TRBD1 (5 bases). Per germline, CDR1 LNHDA and CDR2 SQIVND (reference sequence). Trimming pared 4 bases from V and 3 bases from J, leaving 19 bases between. CDR3 length: 17 residues. CDR3 residues: CASSTSGLLLANQPQHF. The CDR3 region has the DNA TGTGCCAGTAGTACCTCGGGACTCCTCCTAGCCAATCAGCCCCAGCATTTT.

The chain joins TRBV27 to TRBJ2-6; tentative D call: TRBD1 (6 bases). Germline V gene sequence: CDR1 MNHEY, CDR2 SMNVEV (reference sequence). There are 15 residues in the CDR3. The V end was cut by 2 bases, the J end by 2 bases, with 7 bases between. CDR3 sequence reads: CASSLQGPGANVLTF. The CDR3 DNA follows: TGTGCCAGCAGTTTACAGGGGCCTGGGGCCAACGTCCTGACTTTC.

CDR3 bases: TGTGCCAGCAGTTACCAGGGTACTTCACCCCTCCACTTT. Translation: CASSYQGTSPLHF. V and J are TRBV6-6 and TRBJ1-6, with a weak D call TRBD1 (5 bases). V lost 2 bases and J 9 bases, leaving 8 bases between the germline ends. Germline V gives CDR1 MNHNY, CDR2 SVGAGI (reference sequence). There are 13 residues in the CDR3.

The CDR3 region is CASSLTGTLDTQYF. The CDR3 nucleotides are TGTGCCAGCAGCTTGACAGGGACCTTGGATACGCAGTATTTT. J is TRBJ2-3 and V is TRBV5-6; TRBD1 might be the D (6 bases). The CDR3 has 14 amino acids. The V gene lost 1 base and the J gene lost 6 bases, with 12 bases spanning the gap. Germline CDR1 and CDR2: SGHDT and YYEEEE. Full variable domain (rest looked up from reference TRBV5-6 and TRBJ2-3): DAGVTQSPTHLIKTRGQQVTLRCSPKSGHDTVSWYQQALGQGPQFIFQYYEEEERQRGNFPDRFSGHQFPNYSSELNVNALLLGDSALYLCASSLTGTLDTQYFGPGTRLTVL.

This rearrangement joins TRBV6-5 to TRBJ2-5; TRBD2 matches at 8 bases. The junction had 7 bases not matched to a gene; V was cut back by 0 bases and J by 4 bases. Germline lookup yields CDR1 MNHEY and CDR2 SVGAGI. The CDR3 consists of 16 residues. In DNA form, the CDR3 reads TGTGCCAGCAGTTACTCAGGGCGGGGGGATTCAGAGACCCAGTACTTC. The encoded protein is CASSYSGRGDSETQYF.

This chain uses TRBV27 with TRBJ2-5; D ambiguous. This CDR3 is 14 amino acids long. Germline CDR1 and CDR2: MNHEY and SMNVEV (reference sequence). V shed 2 bases and J shed 4 bases, with 11 bases lying between them. This CDR3 is CASSLIGPRETQYF. The CDR3 DNA sequence: TGTGCCAGCAGTTTAATAGGTCCGAGAGAGACCCAGTACTTC.

V and J are TRBV5-1 and TRBJ2-5, with 8 bases lining up with TRBD1. The CDR3 runs 14 residues. Germline V gene lookup returns CDR1 SGHRS and CDR2 YFSETQ. After removal of 4 bases from V and 5 bases from J, the junction contained 7 bases not matched to a gene. The chain's CDR3 is CASSTQGAQETQYF. The CDR3 DNA follows: TGCGCCAGCAGCACGCAGGGGGCCCAGGAGACCCAGTACTTC.

The V call is TRBV11-2, the J call TRBJ2-5; D is tentatively TRBD1 or TRBD2 (5 bases each). This CDR3 region has 19 residues. Trimming left V 1 base short and J 0 bases short, with 21 bases between. Per germline, CDR1 SGHAT and CDR2 FQNNGV. The CDR3 is CASSLGCFSVGEHQETQYF. CDR3 coding DNA: TGTGCCAGCAGCTTAGGGTGTTTCTCCGTAGGGGAGCACCAAGAGACCCAGTACTTC.

The chain has TRBV5-5 and TRBJ2-7; D ambiguous. In germline, CDR1 is SGHKS, CDR2 YYEKEE (reference sequence). V lost 2 bases and J lost 7, with 10 bases in between. The CDR3 loop spans 12 amino acids. DNA for the CDR3: TGTGCCAGCAGCTTTTGGCGGCGAGAGCAGTACTTC. It translates to CASSFWRREQYF. Based on the CDR3 plus reference TRBV5-5 and TRBJ2-7, the full variable domain is DAGVTQSPTHLIKTRGQQVTLRCSPISGHKSVSWYQQVLGQGPQFIFQYYEKEERGRGNFPDRFSARQFPNYSSELNVNALLLGDSALYLCASSFWRREQYFGPGTRLTVT.

This clone was seen a single time. V gene TRBV5-1 combines with J gene TRBJ1-2; no clear D gene. Germline loops: CDR1 SGHRS, CDR2 YFSETQ. Trimming stripped 4 bases from V and 3 bases from J, with 13 bases between. The CDR3 has 14 amino acids. For the CDR3, the DNA is TGCGCCAGCAGCGCGACCCCCGAACACTATGGCTACACCTTC. Translating gives CASSATPEHYGYTF.

The chain employs TRBV18 and TRBJ2-4; 13 nucleotides match TRBD2. From germline, CDR1 is KGHSH and CDR2 LQKENI. Germline trimming cut 6 bases from V and 1 base from J; bases unmatched to any gene: 9. This CDR3 spans 18 amino acids. The CDR3 region is CASSPGLAGEGAKNIQYF. CDR3 DNA: TGTGCCAGCTCCCCTGGACTAGCGGGGGAAGGGGCCAAAAACATTCAGTACTTC.

The V gene is TRBV2, the J gene TRBJ1-5, with D maybe TRBD1 (5 bases). V gave up 2 bases and J gave up 6 bases, with 14 bases separating them. The CDR3 covers 15 residues. Germline V gene sequence: CDR1 SNHLY, CDR2 FYNNEI. The CDR3: CASSERDGAFQPQHF. The CDR3 DNA is TGTGCCAGCAGTGAACGGGACGGGGCCTTTCAGCCCCAGCATTTT.

V and J are TRBV21-1 and TRBJ1-1. TRBV21-1 is annotated as a pseudogene. CDR3 length: 16 residues. For the CDR3, the DNA is TGTGCCAGCAGCAGGGAAAACAGAGGGGCAAACACTGAAGCTTTCTTT. It encodes CASSRENRGANTEAFF.

This clone was observed a single time. The rearrangement uses TRBV19 and TRBJ1-4; TRBD1 is a possible D gene (6 bases). The germline CDR1 and CDR2 sequences are LNHDA and SQIVND (reference sequence). Trimming took 6 bases from V and 3 from J, leaving 14 bases between them. This CDR3 spans 15 amino acids. The CDR3 sequence is CASRSNRAPNEKLFF. CDR3 in DNA: TGTGCCAGTAGGTCAAACAGGGCCCCTAATGAAAAACTGTTTTTT.

The chain couples TRBV6-5 to TRBJ1-4; a possible D gene is TRBD1 (5 bases). Trimming removed 6 bases from V and 4 bases from J, with 12 bases in between. The CDR3 has 14 residues. CDR1 is MNHEY, CDR2 SVGAGI, per germline. CDR3 loop: CASSYGTRNEKLFF. DNA for the CDR3: TGTGCCAGCAGCTACGGGACGCGTAATGAAAAACTGTTTTTT.

This chain connects TRBV5-1 to TRBJ2-1; D is unresolved. Trimming pared 0 bases from V and 0 bases from J, leaving 10 bases between. Germline V CDR1 and CDR2: SGHRS, YFSETQ. The CDR3 loop spans 16 amino acids. The CDR3 spells CASSLGSVSSYNEQFF. The CDR3 coding sequence is TGCGCCAGCAGCTTGGGTTCTGTAAGCTCCTACAATGAGCAGTTCTTC.

This chain's CDR3 is CASSLSDTEAFF. The CDR3 DNA reads as TGTGCCAGCAGCCTCTCGGACACTGAAGCTTTCTTT. The chain links TRBV6-2 or TRBV6-3 to TRBJ1-1; no firm D call. Germline V gives CDR1 MNHEY, CDR2 SVGEGT. Trimming took 6 bases from V and 3 from J, leaving 8 bases between them. The CDR3 has 12 residues.

The chain is built from TRBV19 and TRBJ1-4, with D uncertain. CDR1 and CDR2 from the germline V gene are LNHDA and SQIVND (reference sequence). Trimming took 4 bases from V and 4 from J, leaving 13 bases between them. The CDR3 is 15 residues long. The CDR3 DNA reads as TGTGCCAGTAGTACACCCCGTACACTTAATGAAAAACTGTTTTTT. Encoded protein: CASSTPRTLNEKLFF.

This clone was seen a single time. The CDR3 here is CASSRLAGSNEQFF. In nucleotides, the CDR3 is TGTGCCAGCAGTCGGTTGGCCGGGTCCAATGAGCAGTTCTTC. The chain combines TRBV6-6 with TRBJ2-1; D gene uncertain. V was pared by 5 bases and J by 6 bases, with 14 bases between. The CDR3 consists of 14 residues. Germline V gene lookup returns CDR1 MNHNY and CDR2 SVGAGI (reference sequence).

This clone showed up just a few times. The chain employs TRBV7-7 and TRBJ2-1; 11 nucleotides agree with TRBD2. V was pared by 5 bases and J by 9 bases, with 9 bases of the junction left unmatched. CDR1 SSHAT and CDR2 FNYEAQ come from the germline V gene (reference sequence). The CDR3 is made up of 15 amino acids. CDR3 residues: CASSPLAGGPGEQFF. CDR3 sequence (DNA): TGTGCCAGCAGCCCTTTAGCGGGAGGGCCCGGTGAGCAGTTCTTC.

V usage is TRBV6-5 and J usage is TRBJ2-3; D is possibly TRBD1 (7 bases). From germline, CDR1 is MNHEY and CDR2 SVGAGI. The CDR3 totals 15 residues. V gave up 8 bases and J gave up 3 bases, with 18 bases separating them. CDR3 sequence: CASQEEGALTDTQYF. As DNA, the CDR3 is TGTGCCAGCCAGGAGGAGGGGGCGTTGACAGATACGCAGTATTTT.

This chain links TRBV11-1 with TRBJ1-1; 8 bases match TRBD1. V shed 5 bases, J shed 11 bases, and the junction held 13 bases outside the gene matches. Germline values: CDR1 SGHAT, CDR2 FQDESV (reference sequence). This CDR3 has 14 amino acids. CDR3 protein: CASSHVVTGDWAFF. Written as DNA, the CDR3 is TGTGCCAGCAGCCACGTAGTGACAGGGGACTGGGCTTTCTTT. Full variable domain (rest looked up from reference TRBV11-1 and TRBJ1-1): EAEVAQSPRYKITEKSQAVAFWCDPISGHATLYWYRQILGQGPELLVQFQDESVVDDSQLPKDRFSAERLKGVDSTLKIQPAELGDSAMYLCASSHVVTGDWAFFGQGTRLTVV.

This clone was seen many times. V gene TRBV15 combines with J gene TRBJ1-1, with D hard to call. Trimming pared 0 bases from V and 0 bases from J, leaving 14 bases between. The CDR3 has 17 amino acids. Per germline, CDR1 LNHNV and CDR2 YYDKDF (reference sequence). The CDR3 DNA follows: TGTGCCACCAGCAGAGATGAGTCGGCAAGTATGAACACTGAAGCTTTCTTT. It codes for CATSRDESASMNTEAFF.

With regard to this clone: The junction and the germline gene differ at one end; a read error may be behind it. The chain has TRBV7-3 and TRBJ2-2, with 8 bases that match TRBD2. CDR3 length: 16 amino acids. Germline CDR1 SGHTA, CDR2 FQGTGA. This CDR3 is CASSITGLEGTGELFF. CDR3 coding DNA: TGTGCCAGCAGCATAACGGGACTAGAGGGCACCGGGGAGCTGTTTTTT. Filled out from reference TRBV7-3 and TRBJ2-2, the complete variable domain reads GAGVSQTPSNKVTEKGKYVELRCDPISGHTALYWYRQSLGQGPEFLIYFQGTGAADDSGLPNDRFFAVRPEGSVSTLKIQRTERGDSAVYLCASSITGLEGTGELFFGEGSRLTVL.

The genes are TRBV6-5 and TRBJ1-2; 7 bases line up with TRBD1. The ends lost 7 bases at V and 5 bases at J; junction bases unmatched: 10. From germline, CDR1 is MNHEY and CDR2 SVGAGI. The CDR3 has 14 residues. In nucleotides, the CDR3 is TGTGCCAGCAAGAGGGGGCAGGCGAGTTATGGCTACACCTTC. As protein: CASKRGQASYGYTF.